A selection of T cell receptor beta chains follows, all from one sample in a study of human T cells and chemical hapten exposure. TCRdb used MiXCR to reprocess the RACE reads, holding one entry per CDR3 protein. The sample records over 150,000 distinct CDR3 sequences, roughly 25% being singletons. The sequences come from whole blood, collected in connection with sensitization to the hapten diphenylcyclopropenone (DPC). The receptor set was obtained from a young woman with alopecia areata. Some clones in this sample may be carry-over from other donors' samples. Both conserved end residues are part of each CDR3. The D gene is left open where the match is weak. Size values are once, few and many counts, or a class for expanded clones, and some rows have none.

CDR3 protein	CDR3 DNA	clone size	V gene	J gene	D gene
CSARVPGIGKFF	TGCAGTGCTAGGGTGCCAGGGATTGGAAAGTTCTTC	many	TRBV20-1	TRBJ2-1	-
CASSYSISGRPGELFF	TGTGCCAGCAGTTACTCGATCTCCGGAAGGCCCGGGGAGCTGTTTTTT	-	TRBV6-6	TRBJ2-2	-
CSVDRGEGYTF	TGCAGCGTTGACAGGGGAGAAGGCTACACCTTC	few	TRBV29-1	TRBJ1-2	-
CASSRSGAQAQYF	TGCGCCAGCAGCCGTAGCGGGGCCCAGGCGCAGTATTTT	-	TRBV4-3	TRBJ2-3	TRBD2
CSADRGGGELFF	TGCAGTGCGGACAGGGGAGGCGGGGAGCTGTTTTTT	-	TRBV20-1	TRBJ2-2	TRBD1
CASSLPAGGTSGRWGTDTQYF	TGTGCCAGCAGTTTACCGGCTGGTGGGACTAGCGGGAGGTGGGGCACAGATACGCAGTATTTT	few	TRBV12-3/TRBV12-4	TRBJ2-3	TRBD2
CASSYSSGTLNTGELFF	TGTGCCAGCAGTTACTCATCCGGGACACTGAACACCGGGGAGCTGTTTTTT	many	TRBV6-2/TRBV6-3	TRBJ2-2	-
CASSLEGTTNQPQHF	TGTGCCAGCAGCTTAGAGGGGACAACGAATCAGCCCCAGCATTTT	-	TRBV7-8	TRBJ1-5	-
CASTPKGRFTYGYTF	TGTGCCAGCACCCCTAAGGGGCGATTCACCTATGGCTACACCTTC	-	TRBV21-1	TRBJ1-2	-
CASTRRVAEETQYF	TGTGCCAGTACCCGGAGGGTGGCGGAAGAGACCCAGTACTTC	-	TRBV19	TRBJ2-5	-
CASSQEVRGEQYF	TGCGCCAGCAGCCAAGAAGTCCGAGGAGAGCAGTACTTC	few	TRBV4-1	TRBJ2-7	-
CASSLLAAPGDTQYF	TGCGCCAGCAGCTTACTAGCGGCCCCAGGGGATACGCAGTATTTT	-	TRBV5-1	TRBJ2-3	TRBD2
CSEVNTEAFF	TGCAGTGAAGTTAACACTGAAGCTTTCTTT	many	TRBV20-1	TRBJ1-1	-
CASTPYPGQNTEAFF	TGTGCCAGCACTCCCTACCCGGGCCAAAACACTGAAGCTTTCTTT	-	TRBV27	TRBJ1-1	-
CAISVASDQPQHF	TGTGCCATCAGTGTAGCGTCGGATCAGCCCCAGCATTTT	many	TRBV10-3	TRBJ1-5	-
CATALGLAYNEQFF	TGTGCCACAGCCTTGGGACTAGCCTACAATGAGCAGTTCTTC	few	TRBV27	TRBJ2-1	TRBD2
CASSATSRGYYEQYF	TGTGCCAGCAGTGCCACATCTCGCGGGTACTACGAGCAGTACTTC	-	TRBV6-2/TRBV6-3	TRBJ2-7	-
CASGRSSYNEQFF	TGTGCTAGTGGCCGGAGCTCCTACAATGAGCAGTTCTTC	-	TRBV12-5	TRBJ2-1	-
CASLGPEVNEQFF	TGCGCCAGCCTCGGTCCCGAGGTCAATGAGCAGTTCTTC	-	TRBV5-1	TRBJ2-1	-
CASSESKPQHF	TGTGCCAGCAGTGAAAGTAAGCCCCAGCATTTT	once	TRBV2	TRBJ1-5	-
CASRPAPGELFF	TGTGCCAGCAGGCCCGCGCCCGGGGAGCTGTTTTTT	-	TRBV6-2/TRBV6-3	TRBJ2-2	-
CASSTGQGAEQYF	TGTGCCAGCAGCACGGGACAGGGTGCCGAGCAGTACTTC	-	TRBV7-3	TRBJ2-7	TRBD1
CASSQIQTSNYGYTF	TGTGCCAGCAGCCAGATTCAGACCTCCAACTATGGCTACACCTTC	few	TRBV4-2	TRBJ1-2	-
CASSQVAGKGVYNEQFF	TGCGCCAGCAGCCAAGTAGCAGGGAAGGGGGTCTACAATGAGCAGTTCTTC	few	TRBV4-1	TRBJ2-1	-
CASRPQGHSPEGTEAFF	TGTGCCAGCCGCCCACAGGGACACTCCCCCGAGGGCACTGAAGCTTTCTTT	-	TRBV4-2	TRBJ1-1	-
CSVERGPEQYF	TGCAGCGTTGAACGAGGCCCCGAGCAGTACTTC	-	TRBV29-1	TRBJ2-7	-
CATKSGVGDTQYF	TGTGCCACCAAGAGCGGAGTGGGAGATACGCAGTATTTT	few	TRBV27	TRBJ2-3	-
CSANSGTKSYEQYF	TGCAGTGCCAACAGCGGCACCAAATCCTACGAGCAGTACTTC	-	TRBV20-1	TRBJ2-7	-
CASSQDRSGRYEQYF	TGCGCCAGCAGCCAAGATCGTTCAGGGCGCTACGAGCAGTACTTC	-	TRBV4-3	TRBJ2-7	-
CASSLVQRGTDTQYF	TGCGCCAGCAGCTTGGTACAGCGGGGGACAGATACGCAGTATTTT	-	TRBV5-1	TRBJ2-3	TRBD2
CASSQDEGHSSTDTQYF	TGCGCCAGCAGCCAAGATGAGGGACACTCCAGCACAGATACGCAGTATTTT	-	TRBV4-3	TRBJ2-3	-
CASSQGAVLYGYTF	TGCGCCAGCAGCCAAGGAGCAGTTCTCTATGGCTACACCTTC	-	TRBV4-3	TRBJ1-2	-
CSARDRRRGVTYNEQFF	TGCAGTGCTAGAGATCGCCGGCGGGGGGTAACCTACAATGAGCAGTTCTTC	few	TRBV20-1	TRBJ2-1	TRBD2
CASSLQLMNTEAFF	TGTGCCAGCAGCTTGCAGCTGATGAACACTGAAGCTTTCTTT	-	TRBV5-4	TRBJ1-1	-